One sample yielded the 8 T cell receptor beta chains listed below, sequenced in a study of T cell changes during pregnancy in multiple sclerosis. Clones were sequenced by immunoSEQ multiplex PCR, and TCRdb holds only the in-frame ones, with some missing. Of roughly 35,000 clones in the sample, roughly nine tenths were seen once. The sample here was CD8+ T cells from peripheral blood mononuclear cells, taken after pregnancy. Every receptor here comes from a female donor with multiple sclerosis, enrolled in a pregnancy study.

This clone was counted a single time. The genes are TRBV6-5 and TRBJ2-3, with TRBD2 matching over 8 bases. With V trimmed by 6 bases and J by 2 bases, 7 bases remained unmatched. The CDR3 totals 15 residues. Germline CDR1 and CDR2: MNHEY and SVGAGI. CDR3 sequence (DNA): TGTGCCAGCAGACCGGGACTAGGATACACAGATACGCAGTATTTT. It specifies CASRPGLGYTDTQYF.

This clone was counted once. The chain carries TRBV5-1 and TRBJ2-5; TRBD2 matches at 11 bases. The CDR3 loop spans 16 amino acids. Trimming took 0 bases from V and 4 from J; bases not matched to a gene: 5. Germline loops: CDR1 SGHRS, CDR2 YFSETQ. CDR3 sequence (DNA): TGCGCCAGCAGCTTGGAACTAGCGGGGGCATCAGAGACCCAGTACTTC. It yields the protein CASSLELAGASETQYF.

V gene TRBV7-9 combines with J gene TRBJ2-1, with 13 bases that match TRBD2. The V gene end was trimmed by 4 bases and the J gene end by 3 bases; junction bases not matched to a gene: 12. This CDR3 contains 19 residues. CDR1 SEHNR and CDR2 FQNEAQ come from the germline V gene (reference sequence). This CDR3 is CASSSILAGGPYNYNEQFF. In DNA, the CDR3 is TGTGCCAGCAGCTCGATACTAGCGGGGGGGCCCTATAACTACAATGAGCAGTTCTTC.

CDR3 sequence reads: CASSLGNEQFF. CDR3 coding DNA: TGTGCCAGCAGCCTCGGTAATGAGCAGTTCTTC. The rearrangement joins TRBV4-2 to TRBJ2-1, with D unclear. Trimming took off 4 bases at V and 7 bases at J, with 5 bases between the two ends. CDR1 and CDR2 (germline): LGHNA, YNFKEQ. This CDR3 has 11 amino acids.

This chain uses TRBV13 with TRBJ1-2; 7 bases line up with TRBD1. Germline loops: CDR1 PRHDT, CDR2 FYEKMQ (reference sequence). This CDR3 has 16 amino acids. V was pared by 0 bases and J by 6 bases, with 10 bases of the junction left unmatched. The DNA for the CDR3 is TGTGCCAGCAGCTTAGGCCGGGGTCAGGGGGTGAATGGCTACACCTTC. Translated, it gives CASSLGRGQGVNGYTF.

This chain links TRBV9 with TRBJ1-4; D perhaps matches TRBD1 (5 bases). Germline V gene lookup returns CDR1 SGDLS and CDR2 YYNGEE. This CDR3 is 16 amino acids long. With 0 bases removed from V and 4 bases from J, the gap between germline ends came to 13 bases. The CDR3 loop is CASSVEAGLGNEKLFF. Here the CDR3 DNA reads TGTGCCAGCAGCGTAGAGGCGGGGCTGGGTAATGAAAAACTGTTTTTT.

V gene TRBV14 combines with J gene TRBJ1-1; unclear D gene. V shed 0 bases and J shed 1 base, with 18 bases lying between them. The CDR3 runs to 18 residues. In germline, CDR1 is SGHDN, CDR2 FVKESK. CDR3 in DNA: TGTGCCAGCAGCCAAGATTGGGTAAAGGGAGAGGGGAACACTGAAGCTTTCTTT. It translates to CASSQDWVKGEGNTEAFF.

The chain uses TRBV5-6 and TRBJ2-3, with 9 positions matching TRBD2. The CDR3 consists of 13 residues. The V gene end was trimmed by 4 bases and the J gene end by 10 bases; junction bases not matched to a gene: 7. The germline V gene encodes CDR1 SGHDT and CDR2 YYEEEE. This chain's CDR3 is CASSAGTSFSQYF. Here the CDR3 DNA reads TGTGCCAGCAGCGCCGGGACTAGCTTTTCGCAGTATTTT.